The clone carrying this TCR beta chain has more than one count but fewer than ten. Clones were read by immunoSEQ multiplex PCR, and TCRdb kept only the in-frame ones, dropping some. The sample has some 19,000 clones; approximately 40% are singletons. This entry belongs to a study of graft-versus-host responses after intestinal transplantation. CDR1 LGHNA and CDR2 YSLEER come from the germline V gene. V dropped 2 bases and J dropped 0; count of bases not matched to a gene: 4. The CDR3 has 16 residues. The plating included about 200,000 irradiated, violet-dye-labeled stimulator cells together with about 200,000 CFSE-labeled responder cells.

The clonotype was recovered from a human patient who received an intestinal transplant. The chain combines TRBV4-3 with TRBJ2-3, with 8 bases lining up with TRBD2. Here the sequenced sample was alloreactive CD8+ T cells from a mixed lymphocyte reaction culture, taken before intestinal transplant. The subset denotes: CFSE-low proliferating T cells sorted from roughly 6-day pre-transplant mixed lymphocyte reaction (GvH or HvG direction). CDR3 region: CASSQWASGSTDTQYF. For the CDR3, the DNA is TGCGCCAGCAGCCAATGGGCTAGCGGGAGCACAGATACGCAGTATTTT.